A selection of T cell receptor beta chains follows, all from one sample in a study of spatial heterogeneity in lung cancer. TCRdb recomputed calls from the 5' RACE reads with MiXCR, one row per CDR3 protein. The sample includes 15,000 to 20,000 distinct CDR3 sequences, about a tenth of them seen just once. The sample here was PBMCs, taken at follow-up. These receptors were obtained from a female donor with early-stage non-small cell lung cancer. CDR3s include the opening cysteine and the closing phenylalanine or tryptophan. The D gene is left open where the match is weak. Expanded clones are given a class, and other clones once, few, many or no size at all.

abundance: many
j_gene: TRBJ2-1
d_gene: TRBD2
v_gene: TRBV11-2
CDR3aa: CASSSLRGRTSGRLLIF
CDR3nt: TGTGCCAGCAGCTCCCTTAGGGGGCGGACTAGCGGGAGGCTCCTTATCTTC

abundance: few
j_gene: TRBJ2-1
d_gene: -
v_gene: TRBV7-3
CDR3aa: CASSPGPSSYNEQFF
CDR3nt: TGTGCCAGCAGCCCCGGGCCTTCTTCCTACAATGAGCAGTTCTTC

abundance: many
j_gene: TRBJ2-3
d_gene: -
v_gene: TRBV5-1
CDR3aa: CASSERPRRGDTQYF
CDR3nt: TGCGCCAGCAGCGAGCGGCCCAGACGGGGAGATACGCAGTATTTT

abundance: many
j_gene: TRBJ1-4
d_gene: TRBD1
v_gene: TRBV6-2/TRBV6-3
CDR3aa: CASKLTGTATNEKLFF
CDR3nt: TGTGCCAGCAAACTGACAGGGACCGCAACTAATGAAAAACTGTTTTTT

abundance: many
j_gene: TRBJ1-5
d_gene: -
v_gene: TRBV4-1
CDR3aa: CASSQDGNSYSNQPQHF
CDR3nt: TGCGCCAGCAGCCAAGATGGAAACAGTTATAGCAATCAGCCCCAGCATTTT

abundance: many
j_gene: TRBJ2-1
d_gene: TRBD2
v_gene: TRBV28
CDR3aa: CASSSSGSSYNEQFF
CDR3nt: TGTGCCAGCAGTTCTAGCGGGAGCTCCTACAATGAGCAGTTCTTC

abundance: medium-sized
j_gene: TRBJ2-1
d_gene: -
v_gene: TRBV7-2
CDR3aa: CASSLQWTNNEQFF
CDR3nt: TGTGCCAGCAGCTTACAATGGACCAACAATGAGCAGTTCTTC

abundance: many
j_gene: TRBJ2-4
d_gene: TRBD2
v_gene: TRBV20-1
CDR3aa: CSARGGTSGTLAKNIQYF
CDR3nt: TGCAGTGCCCGTGGCGGGACTAGCGGGACGCTAGCCAAAAACATTCAGTACTTC

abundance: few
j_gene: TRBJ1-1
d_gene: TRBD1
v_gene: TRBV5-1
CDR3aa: CASSRLGTGRVSSTEAFF
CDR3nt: TGCGCCAGCAGCCGTCTCGGGACAGGCCGAGTGTCATCTACTGAAGCTTTCTTT

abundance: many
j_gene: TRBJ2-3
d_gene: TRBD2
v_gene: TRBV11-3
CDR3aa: CASSLDHQREDPDTQYF
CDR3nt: TGTGCCAGCAGCTTAGATCACCAGCGGGAGGACCCAGATACGCAGTATTTT

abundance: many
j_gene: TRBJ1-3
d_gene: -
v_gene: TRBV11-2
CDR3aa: CASSLGLGNTIYF
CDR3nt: TGTGCCAGCAGCTTAGGCCTCGGAAACACCATATATTTT

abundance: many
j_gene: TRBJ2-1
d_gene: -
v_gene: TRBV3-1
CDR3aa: CASSQEGSALPPFF
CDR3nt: TGTGCCAGCAGCCAAGAGGGTTCCGCGCTCCCCCCCTTCTTC

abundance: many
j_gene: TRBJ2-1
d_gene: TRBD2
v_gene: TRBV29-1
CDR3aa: CSITGTSLVGQFF
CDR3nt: TGCAGCATTACCGGGACTAGCCTGGTGGGGCAGTTCTTC

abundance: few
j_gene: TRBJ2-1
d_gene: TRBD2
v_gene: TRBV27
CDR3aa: CASSPIAGGLNNEQFF
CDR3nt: TGTGCCAGCAGTCCCATAGCGGGAGGGTTGAACAATGAGCAGTTCTTC

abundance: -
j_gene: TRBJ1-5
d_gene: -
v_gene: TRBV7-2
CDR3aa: CASSLDATGSYRPQHF
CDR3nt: TGTGCCAGCAGCTTAGATGCCACAGGTTCCTATCGGCCCCAGCATTTT

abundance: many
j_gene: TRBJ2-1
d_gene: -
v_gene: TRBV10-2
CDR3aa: CASSEQGVSYNEQFF
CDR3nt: TGCGCCAGCAGTGAACAGGGAGTCTCCTACAATGAGCAGTTCTTC

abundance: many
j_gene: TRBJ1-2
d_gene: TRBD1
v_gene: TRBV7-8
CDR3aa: CASSRTHHPLDRVYGYTF
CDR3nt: TGTGCCAGCAGCCGAACCCACCATCCCCTGGACAGGGTATATGGCTACACCTTC

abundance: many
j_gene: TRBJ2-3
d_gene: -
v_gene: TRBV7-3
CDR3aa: CASSLTGSTDTQYF
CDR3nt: TGTGCCAGCAGCCTTACAGGAAGCACAGATACGCAGTATTTT

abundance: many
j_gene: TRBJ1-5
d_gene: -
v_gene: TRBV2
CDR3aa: CASSARGQPQHF
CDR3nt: TGTGCCAGCAGCGCTAGGGGTCAGCCCCAGCATTTT

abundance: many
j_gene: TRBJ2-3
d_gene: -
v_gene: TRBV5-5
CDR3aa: CASSLGDRDTDTQYF
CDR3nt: TGTGCCAGCAGCTTGGGGGACCGCGACACAGATACGCAGTATTTT

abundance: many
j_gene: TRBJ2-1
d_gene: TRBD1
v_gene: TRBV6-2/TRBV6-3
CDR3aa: CASSAGTGRSRQFF
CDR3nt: TGTGCCAGCAGTGCCGGGACAGGGAGGTCCCGGCAGTTCTTC

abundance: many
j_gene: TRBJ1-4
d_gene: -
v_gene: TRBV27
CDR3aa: CASSPRQAANEKLFF
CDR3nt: TGTGCCAGCAGTCCCCGCCAGGCGGCGAATGAAAAACTGTTTTTT

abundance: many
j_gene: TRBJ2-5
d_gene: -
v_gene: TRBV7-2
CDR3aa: CASSLGAVQETQYF
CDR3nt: TGTGCCAGCAGCTTAGGTGCTGTCCAAGAGACCCAGTACTTC

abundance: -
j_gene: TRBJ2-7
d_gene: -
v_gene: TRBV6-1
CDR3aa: CASSVNSAGAYEQYF
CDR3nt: TGTGCCAGCAGTGTCAACTCGGCAGGAGCCTACGAGCAGTACTTC

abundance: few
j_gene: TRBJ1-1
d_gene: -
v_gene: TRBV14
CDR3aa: CASSQVRNTEAFF
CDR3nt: TGTGCCAGCAGCCAAGTCCGGAACACTGAAGCTTTCTTT

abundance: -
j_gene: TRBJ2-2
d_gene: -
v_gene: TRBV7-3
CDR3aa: CASSLSFSGELFF
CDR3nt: TGTGCCAGCAGCTTAAGCTTCTCCGGGGAGCTGTTTTTT

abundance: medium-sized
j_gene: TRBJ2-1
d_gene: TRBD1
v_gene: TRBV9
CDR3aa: CASSVAHPGQGMLNEQFF
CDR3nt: TGTGCCAGCAGCGTAGCCCACCCGGGACAGGGGATGCTCAATGAGCAGTTCTTC

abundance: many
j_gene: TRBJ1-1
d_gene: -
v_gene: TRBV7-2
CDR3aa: CASSSTERTEAFF
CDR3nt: TGTGCCAGCAGCTCGACAGAGCGCACTGAAGCTTTCTTT

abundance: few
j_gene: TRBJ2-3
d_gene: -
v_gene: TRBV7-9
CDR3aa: CASSLDAGDTQYF
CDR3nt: TGTGCCAGCAGCTTAGACGCCGGAGATACGCAGTATTTT

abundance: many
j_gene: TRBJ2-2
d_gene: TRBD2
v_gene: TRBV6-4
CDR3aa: CASGRGTGELFF
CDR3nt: TGTGCCAGCGGGAGGGGAACCGGGGAGCTGTTTTTT

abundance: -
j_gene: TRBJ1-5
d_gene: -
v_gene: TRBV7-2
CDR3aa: CASSDSNQPQHF
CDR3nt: TGTGCCAGCAGCGATAGCAATCAGCCCCAGCATTTT

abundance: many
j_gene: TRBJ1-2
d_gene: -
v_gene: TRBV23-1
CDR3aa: CASSPPPSGQGFMDTF
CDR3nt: TGCGCCAGCAGTCCCCCACCGTCGGGACAAGGGTTTATGGACACCTTC

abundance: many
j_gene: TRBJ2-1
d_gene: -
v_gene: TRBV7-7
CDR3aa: CASSLVPLAGEQFF
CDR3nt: TGTGCTAGCAGCTTAGTCCCCCTCGCGGGAGAGCAGTTCTTC

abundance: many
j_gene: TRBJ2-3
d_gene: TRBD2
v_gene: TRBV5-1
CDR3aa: CASSLGREYGDTQYF
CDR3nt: TGCGCCAGCAGCTTGGGGCGGGAGTATGGAGATACGCAGTATTTT

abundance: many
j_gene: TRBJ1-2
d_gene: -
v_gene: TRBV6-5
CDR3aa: CASTFAEPGNYGYTF
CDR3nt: TGTGCCAGCACCTTCGCGGAACCAGGGAACTATGGCTACACCTTC

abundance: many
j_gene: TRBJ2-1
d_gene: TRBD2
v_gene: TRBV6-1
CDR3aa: CASSESLLRLAGEAEQFF
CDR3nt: TGTGCCAGCAGTGAATCCCTACTACGACTAGCGGGGGAAGCTGAGCAGTTCTTC

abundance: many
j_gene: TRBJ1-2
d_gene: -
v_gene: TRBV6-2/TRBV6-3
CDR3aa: CASSQVINYGYTF
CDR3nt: TGTGCCAGCAGTCAAGTTATTAACTATGGCTACACCTTC

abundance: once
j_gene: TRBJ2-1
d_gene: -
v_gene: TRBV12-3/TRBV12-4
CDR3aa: CASSFDSGEQFF
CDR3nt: TGTGCCAGCAGTTTCGACTCGGGTGAGCAGTTCTTC

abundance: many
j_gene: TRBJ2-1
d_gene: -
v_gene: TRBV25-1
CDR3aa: CASSDPVLAGSSYNEQFF
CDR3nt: TGTGCCAGCAGTGACCCGGTGCTAGCCGGAAGCTCCTACAATGAGCAGTTCTTC

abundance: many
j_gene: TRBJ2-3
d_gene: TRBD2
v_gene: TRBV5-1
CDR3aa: CASTPSSGRTDTQYF
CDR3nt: TGCGCCAGCACCCCTTCTAGCGGGCGCACAGATACGCAGTATTTT

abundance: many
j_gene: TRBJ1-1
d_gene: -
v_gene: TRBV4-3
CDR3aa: CASSQERALNTEAFF
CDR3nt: TGCGCCAGCAGCCAAGAGCGGGCACTGAACACTGAAGCTTTCTTT

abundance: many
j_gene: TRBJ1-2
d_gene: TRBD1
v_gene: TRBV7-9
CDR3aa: CASASAGGRGTHGYTF
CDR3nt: TGTGCCAGCGCATCCGCTGGGGGCAGGGGGACCCATGGCTACACCTTC

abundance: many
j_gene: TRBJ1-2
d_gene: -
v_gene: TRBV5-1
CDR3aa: CASSLALGNGYGYTF
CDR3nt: TGCGCCAGCAGCTTGGCCTTAGGGAATGGCTATGGCTACACCTTC

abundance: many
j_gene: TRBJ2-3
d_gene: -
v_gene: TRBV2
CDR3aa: CACTTDTQYF
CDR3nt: TGTGCCTGTACCACAGATACGCAGTATTTT

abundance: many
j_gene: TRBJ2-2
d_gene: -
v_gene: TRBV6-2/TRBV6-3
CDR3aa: CASSPRALGDTGELFF
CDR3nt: TGTGCCAGCAGTCCAAGGGCCCTCGGGGACACCGGGGAGCTGTTTTTT

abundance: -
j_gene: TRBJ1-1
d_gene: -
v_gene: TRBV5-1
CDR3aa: CASRNPSQGNTEAFF
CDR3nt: TGCGCCAGCAGAAACCCGTCACAGGGGAACACTGAAGCTTTCTTT

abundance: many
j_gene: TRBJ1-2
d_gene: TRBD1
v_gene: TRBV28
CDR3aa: CASSSPVEGAVGYTF
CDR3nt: TGTGCCAGCAGTTCCCCCGTTGAGGGGGCGGTTGGCTACACCTTC

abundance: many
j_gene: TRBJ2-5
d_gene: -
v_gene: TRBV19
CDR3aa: CASSDRPRETQYF
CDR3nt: TGTGCCAGTAGCGACAGGCCGCGGGAGACCCAGTACTTC

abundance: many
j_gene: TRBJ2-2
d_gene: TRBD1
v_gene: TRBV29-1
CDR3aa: CSVGQGGELFF
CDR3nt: TGCAGCGTTGGACAGGGCGGGGAGCTGTTTTTT